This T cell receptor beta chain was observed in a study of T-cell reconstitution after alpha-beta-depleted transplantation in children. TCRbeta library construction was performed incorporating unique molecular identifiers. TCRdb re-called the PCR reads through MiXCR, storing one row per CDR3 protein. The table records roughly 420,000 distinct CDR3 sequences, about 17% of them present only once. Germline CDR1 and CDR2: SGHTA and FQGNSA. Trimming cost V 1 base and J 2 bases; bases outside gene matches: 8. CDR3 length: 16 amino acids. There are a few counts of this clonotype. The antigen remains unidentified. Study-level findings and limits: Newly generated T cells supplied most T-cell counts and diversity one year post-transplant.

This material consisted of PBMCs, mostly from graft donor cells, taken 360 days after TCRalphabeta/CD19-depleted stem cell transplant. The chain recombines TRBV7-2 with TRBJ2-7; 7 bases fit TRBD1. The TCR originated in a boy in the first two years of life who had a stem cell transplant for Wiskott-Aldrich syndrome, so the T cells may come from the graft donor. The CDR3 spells CASSLDAGGVAYEQYF. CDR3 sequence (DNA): TGTGCCAGCAGCTTAGACGCAGGGGGTGTCGCCTACGAGCAGTACTTC.